A single sample is the source of the 21 T cell receptor beta chains below, sequenced in a study of blood T cells in healthy people across ages. A second PCR, run for about 7 to 11 cycles, used a sample-barcoded 5' primer plus a J-beta primer mix. TCRdb reprocessed the 5' RACE reads via MiXCR and lists one record per CDR3 protein. The sample lists 600,000 or so distinct CDR3 sequences; approximately 30% were seen once. The specimen was blood. These receptors all come from a woman over 75 in good health.

On this clonotype: One base away lies a much larger clone, so this may be a sequencing read error. The rearrangement links TRBV7-2 to TRBJ2-2; possible D gene TRBD1, 6 bases. The CDR3 sequence is 16 residues long. V was trimmed by 5 bases and J by 7 bases, leaving 20 bases between them. Germline CDR1 reads SGHTA; CDR2 reads FQGNSA. CDR3 protein: CASSPRNRAAGGELFF. The CDR3 nucleotides read TGTGCCAGCAGCCCTAGGAACAGGGCGGCAGGCGGGGAGCTGTTTTTT.

The V gene is TRBV6-1, the J gene TRBJ2-3; D ambiguous. Germline assignment: CDR1 MNHNS and CDR2 SASEGT. The CDR3 extends over 15 amino acids. Trimming removed 0 bases at V and 0 bases at J, with 7 bases between. The CDR3 nucleotides read TGTGCCAGCAGTGAAGCACAGTCTAGCACAGATACGCAGTATTTT. Translated: CASSEAQSSTDTQYF.

This clonotype was observed many times. V and J are TRBV2 and TRBJ2-3; D unresolved. The CDR3 consists of 13 residues. Germline values: CDR1 SNHLY, CDR2 FYNNEI. Trimming removed 2 bases at V and 4 bases at J, with 7 bases between. The CDR3 sequence: CASSETPADTQYF. CDR3 nucleotides: TGTGCCAGCAGTGAAACTCCGGCAGATACGCAGTATTTT. The variable domain in full, with the rest retrieved from reference TRBV2 and TRBJ2-3, is EPEVTQTPSHQVTQMGQEVILRCVPISNHLYFYWYRQILGQKVEFLVSFYNNEISEKSEIFDDQFSVERPDGSNFTLKIRSTKLEDSAMYFCASSETPADTQYFGPGTRLTVL.

On this clonotype itself: A much larger clone differs by one base, so this may be a read error. The chain carries TRBV9 and TRBJ2-5, with 11 bases lining up with TRBD2. The junction had 9 bases not matched to a gene; V was cut back by 0 bases and J by 11 bases. This CDR3 has 15 residues. Germline CDR1 SGDLS, CDR2 YYNGEE. The CDR3 is CASSVAVAGGPEQYF. CDR3 sequence (DNA): TGTGCCAGCAGCGTAGCGGTAGCGGGGGGGCCTGAGCAGTACTTC.

In this sample, this clonotype turned up many times. The gene calls are TRBV7-9 and TRBJ2-3; weak D call: TRBD2 (6 bases). This CDR3 region has 15 residues. Germline assignment: CDR1 SEHNR and CDR2 FQNEAQ (reference sequence). V gave up 8 bases and J gave up 7 bases, with 22 bases separating them. The DNA of the CDR3 is TGTGCCAGCGCCTCGAAGACTAGGTTGGGGCATACGCAGTATTTT. It translates to CASASKTRLGHTQYF. Full variable domain (remainder filled in from reference TRBV7-9 and TRBJ2-3): DTGVSQNPRHKITKRGQNVTFRCDPISEHNRLYWYRQTLGQGPEFLTYFQNEAQLEKSRLLSDRFSAERPKGSFSTLEIQRTEQGDSAMYLCASASKTRLGHTQYFGPGTRLTVL.

Notes on this clonotype: One end of the junction fails to match germline, which may point to a read error. This chain joins TRBV20-1 and TRBJ1-3; D gene uncertain. From germline, CDR1 is DFQATT and CDR2 SNEGSKA (reference sequence). This CDR3 has 13 amino acids. Here the CDR3 DNA reads TGCAGTGCGTCAGTGCACTCTGGAAACACCAGATATTTT. Translated, it gives CSASVHSGNTRYF.

J is TRBJ2-1 and V is TRBV14; D gene ambiguous. The CDR3 runs 12 residues. V lost 3 bases and J 12 bases, leaving 12 bases between the germline ends. Germline V gene lookup returns CDR1 SGHDN and CDR2 FVKESK. In DNA, the CDR3 is TGTGCCAGCAGCCATTCGACCCTTGGGCAGTTCTTC. Translating gives CASSHSTLGQFF.

The rearrangement links TRBV25-1 to TRBJ2-5; D perhaps matches TRBD1 (6 bases). The J call may be wrong; the DNA end is better matched by TRBJ2-7. The germline gives CDR1 MGHDK, CDR2 SYGVNS. This CDR3 is built from 14 residues. The CDR3 DNA reads as TGTGCCAGCAGTCTTCACAGGGACGGCCACGAGCAGTACTTC. Its protein product is CASSLHRDGHEQYF.

This clonotype showed up just a few times. The CDR3 DNA reads TGCAGTGTCACGAGGACCCCAAACACTGAAGCTTTCTTT. Its protein product is CSVTRTPNTEAFF. This rearrangement joins TRBV20-1 to TRBJ1-1; D gene ambiguous. V gave up 7 bases and J gave up 2 bases, with 14 bases separating them. Looked up from germline, CDR1 is DFQATT and CDR2 is SNEGSKA (reference sequence). The CDR3 loop spans 13 amino acids.

This clonotype was seen a handful of times. V usage is TRBV30 and J usage is TRBJ2-7; no firm D call. CDR1 and CDR2 (germline): GTSNPN, SVGIG (reference sequence). The CDR3 runs 12 residues. Trimming shortened V by 1 base and J by 2 bases, and 6 bases separated the two germline ends. The CDR3 region is CAWSDRTYEQYF. CDR3 nucleotide sequence: TGTGCCTGGAGTGACAGAACCTACGAGCAGTACTTC. Full variable domain (missing parts from reference TRBV30 and TRBJ2-7): SQTIHQWPATLVQPVGSPLSLECTVEGTSNPNLYWYRQAAGRGLQLLFYSVGIGQISSEVPQNLSASRPQDRQFILSSKKLLLSDSGFYLCAWSDRTYEQYFGPGTRLTVT.

This clonotype was observed a few times. A much larger clone sits a single nucleotide away, making a read error possible. V is TRBV4-3 and J is TRBJ2-5; 12 bases fit TRBD1. The germline V gene has CDR1 LGHNA and CDR2 YSLEER. This CDR3 has 15 amino acids. CDR3 residues: CASNQDGTGGREQYF. The CDR3 DNA is TGCGCCAGCAACCAAGATGGGACAGGGGGCCGGGAGCAGTACTTC.

A few counts support this clonotype. This chain connects TRBV20-1 to TRBJ1-5, with a possible D match to TRBD1 (5 bases). V lost 1 base and J 0 bases, leaving 10 bases between the germline ends. The CDR3 extends over 15 amino acids. Germline CDR1 DFQATT, CDR2 SNEGSKA (reference sequence). CDR3 region: CSARARGSSNQPQHF. For the CDR3, the DNA is TGCAGTGCTAGAGCTAGGGGCAGTAGCAATCAGCCCCAGCATTTT.

This clonotype was counted a few times. The chain carries TRBV6-1 and TRBJ1-5, with D perhaps matching TRBD1 (6 bases). The V gene's germline CDR1 is MNHNS and CDR2 SASEGT. This CDR3 spans 13 amino acids. V was pared by 3 bases and J by 10 bases, with 13 bases between. In DNA, the CDR3 is TGTGCCAGCAGTGAGAGGACAGCCAGTCCCCAGCATTTT. It specifies CASSERTASPQHF.

The chain joins TRBV20-1 to TRBJ2-7; TRBD2 aligns across 9 bases. The trim removed 5 bases at V and 3 bases at J, leaving 11 bases unmatched. This CDR3 is 15 amino acids long. Germline lookup yields CDR1 DFQATT and CDR2 SNEGSKA (reference sequence). The CDR3 region has the DNA TGCAGTGCTTACGACTTAGCGGGAGACAGCTACGAGCAGTACTTC. This sequence encodes CSAYDLAGDSYEQYF.

The chain carries TRBV7-9 and TRBJ2-6, with TRBD2 identical over 9 bases. Germline assignment: CDR1 SEHNR and CDR2 FQNEAQ (reference sequence). This CDR3 has 18 amino acids. V shed 5 bases and J 0 bases; nucleotides not matched to a gene: 8. CDR3: CASSPLAGVTSGANVLTF. Written as DNA, the CDR3 is TGTGCCAGCAGCCCCTTAGCGGGGGTTACCTCTGGGGCCAACGTCCTGACTTTC.

This clonotype was observed many times. V and J are TRBV5-1 and TRBJ2-6; no firm D call. V lost 5 bases and J lost 4, with 10 bases in between. This CDR3 has 14 amino acids. Germline V CDR1 and CDR2: SGHRS, YFSETQ. Written as DNA, the CDR3 is TGCGCCAGCAGGCAAACATCCGGGGCCAACGTCCTGACTTTC. Translated, it gives CASRQTSGANVLTF.

For the CDR3, the DNA is TGTGCCAGCAGCTTGGCCGCGGGGGTTTCCACCGGGGAGCTGTTTTTT. Protein product: CASSLAAGVSTGELFF. The chain has TRBV5-6 and TRBJ2-2; 7 positions agree with TRBD2. This CDR3 spans 16 amino acids. Germline lookup yields CDR1 SGHDT and CDR2 YYEEEE. The V and J ends lost 0 bases and 4 bases, in that order; junction bases with no gene match: 6.

There are many counts of this clonotype. This chain uses TRBV9 with TRBJ2-5; maybe TRBD2 (5 bases). CDR3 length: 16 residues. V was cut by 4 bases and J by 4 bases, with 20 bases left in between. Germline V gene lookup returns CDR1 SGDLS and CDR2 YYNGEE. CDR3 DNA: TGTGCCAGCAGCCCCACCCAAATACCCGGAGGAGAGACCCAGTACTTC. Its translation: CASSPTQIPGGETQYF. The variable domain in full, completed from reference TRBV9 and TRBJ2-5, reads DSGVTQTPKHLITATGQRVTLRCSPRSGDLSVYWYQQSLDQGLQFLIQYYNGEERAKGNILERFSAQQFPDLHSELNLSSLELGDSALYFCASSPTQIPGGETQYFGPGTRLLVL.

This clonotype was observed many times. The genes are TRBV5-1 and TRBJ2-7; 7 bases map to TRBD1. The V segment lost 0 bases and the J segment 2 bases; nucleotides outside the gene matches: 5. CDR3 length: 15 residues. Looked up from germline, CDR1 is SGHRS and CDR2 is YFSETQ. For the CDR3, the DNA is TGCGCCAGCAGCTTGGGGGACAGCCCGCCCTACGAGCAGTACTTC. Translating gives CASSLGDSPPYEQYF.

A remark on this clonotype: A much bigger clone sits one base away, suggesting this may be a read error. The J gene is TRBJ2-7, the V gene TRBV27; TRBD1 agrees at 9 bases. The CDR3 is made up of 15 amino acids. V was clipped by 11 bases and J by 2 bases; unmatched bases: 13. Germline V lookup: CDR1 MNHEY, CDR2 SMNVEV (reference sequence). The CDR3 bases are TGTGCCGGCACCCGAGGACAGGGGCCAACCTACGAGCAGTACTTC. This sequence encodes CAGTRGQGPTYEQYF.

This clonotype was detected many times. This could be a read error, since a much larger clone is one nucleotide away. The chain recombines TRBV7-6 with TRBJ2-1; 10 bases line up with TRBD1. V lost 1 base and J lost 8; bases outside the gene matches: 11. Germline V CDR1 and CDR2: SGHVS, FNYEAQ. This CDR3 is built from 17 residues. The CDR3 DNA reads as TGTGCCAGCAGCTTAGAAAGGGGGACAGGGGCCTGCGATGAGCAGTTCTTC. This gives the protein CASSLERGTGACDEQFF.